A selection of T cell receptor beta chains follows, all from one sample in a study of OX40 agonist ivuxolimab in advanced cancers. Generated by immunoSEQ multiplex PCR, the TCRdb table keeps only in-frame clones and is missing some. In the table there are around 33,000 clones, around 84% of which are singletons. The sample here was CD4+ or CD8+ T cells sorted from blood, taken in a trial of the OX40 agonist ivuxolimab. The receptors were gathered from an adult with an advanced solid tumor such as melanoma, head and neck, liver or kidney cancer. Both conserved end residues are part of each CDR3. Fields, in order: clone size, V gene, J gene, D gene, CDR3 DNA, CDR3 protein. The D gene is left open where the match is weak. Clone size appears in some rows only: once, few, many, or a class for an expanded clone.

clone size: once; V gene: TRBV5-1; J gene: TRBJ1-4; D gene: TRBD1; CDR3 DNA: TGCGCCAGCAGCTTGGCTGGACAGGGAACTGAAAAACTGTTTTTT; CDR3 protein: CASSLAGQGTEKLFF
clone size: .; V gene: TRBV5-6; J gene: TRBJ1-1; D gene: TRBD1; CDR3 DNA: TGTGCCAGCAGCGAGGGACAGGGTCATTGGACTGAAGCTTTCTTT; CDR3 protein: CASSEGQGHWTEAFF
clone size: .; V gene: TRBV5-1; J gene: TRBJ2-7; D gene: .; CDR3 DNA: TGCGCCAGCAGCTTTTTGGGGCCGAACGAGCAGTACTTC; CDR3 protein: CASSFLGPNEQYF
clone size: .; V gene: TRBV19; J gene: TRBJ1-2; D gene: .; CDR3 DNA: TGTGCCAGTAGTATCACGGGGTTCTATGGCTACACCTTC; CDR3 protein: CASSITGFYGYTF
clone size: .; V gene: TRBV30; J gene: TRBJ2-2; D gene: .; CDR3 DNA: TGTGCCTGGAGTGTACGGACAAACACCGGGGAGCTGTTTTTT; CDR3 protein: CAWSVRTNTGELFF
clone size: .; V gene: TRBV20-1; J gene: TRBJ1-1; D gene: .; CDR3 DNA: TGCAGTGCTAGTTTGGGATTTGAAGCTTTCTTT; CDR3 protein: CSASLGFEAFF
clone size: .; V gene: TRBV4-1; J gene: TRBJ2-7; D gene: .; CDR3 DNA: TGCGCCAGCAGCCAAGGGACAGGCGGGACCTACGAGCAGTACTTC; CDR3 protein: CASSQGTGGTYEQYF
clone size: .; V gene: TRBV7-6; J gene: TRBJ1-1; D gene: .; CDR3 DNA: TGTGCCAGCAGCCCAAGGACGGGGATGAACACTGAAGCTTTCTTT; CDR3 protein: CASSPRTGMNTEAFF
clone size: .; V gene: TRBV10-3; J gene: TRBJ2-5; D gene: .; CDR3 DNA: TGTGCCATCATCACGGACAGTAAAGAGACCCAGTACTTC; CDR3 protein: CAIITDSKETQYF
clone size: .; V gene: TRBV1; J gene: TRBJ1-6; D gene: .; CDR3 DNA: TGCACCAGCAGCCCGGGGCGTCCGGAGGAAATAGGGCCGGGGCTCTATAATTCACCCCTCCACTTT; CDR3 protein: CTSSPGRPEEIGPGLYNSPLHF
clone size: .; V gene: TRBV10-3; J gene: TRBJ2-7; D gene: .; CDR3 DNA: TGTGCCATCAGGCCCTTGGGAGAGGGCGTGTACGAGCAGTACTTC; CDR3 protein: CAIRPLGEGVYEQYF
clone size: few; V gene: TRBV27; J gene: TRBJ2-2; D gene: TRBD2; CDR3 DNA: TGTGCCAGCAGAGTAGCGGGAGCAGCCGGGGAGCTGTTTTTT; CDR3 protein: CASRVAGAAGELFF
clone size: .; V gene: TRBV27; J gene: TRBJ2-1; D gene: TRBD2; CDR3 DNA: TGTGCCAGCTTCACGCTAGCGGGAGAAAATTATGAGCAGTTCTTC; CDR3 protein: CASFTLAGENYEQFF
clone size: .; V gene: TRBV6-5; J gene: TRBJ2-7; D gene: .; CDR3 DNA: TGTGCCAGCAGTGGGACACCCTCCTACGAGCAGTACTTC; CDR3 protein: CASSGTPSYEQYF
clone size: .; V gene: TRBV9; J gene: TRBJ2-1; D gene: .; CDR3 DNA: TGTGCCAGCAGCGTAGAAGACGGTGAGCAGTTCTTC; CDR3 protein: CASSVEDGEQFF
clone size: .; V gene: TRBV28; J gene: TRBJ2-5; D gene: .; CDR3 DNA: TGTGCCAGCAGCCCCCCAGGGACGCACCAAGAGACCCAGTACTTC; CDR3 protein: CASSPPGTHQETQYF
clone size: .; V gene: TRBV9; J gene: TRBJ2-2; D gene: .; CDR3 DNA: TGTGCCAGCAGCGACCCCCGACGTAAAGGGTCGGACGGGGAGCTGTTTTTT; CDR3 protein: CASSDPRRKGSDGELFF
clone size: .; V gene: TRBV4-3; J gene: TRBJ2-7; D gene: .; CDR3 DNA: TGCGCCAGCAGCCAAGAGAGGGGCAACTACGAGCAGTACTTC; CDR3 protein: CASSQERGNYEQYF
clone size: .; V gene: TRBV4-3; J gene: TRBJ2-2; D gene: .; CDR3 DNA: TGCGCCAGCAGCCAAGTTTTGAACACCGGGGAGCTGTTTTTT; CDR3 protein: CASSQVLNTGELFF
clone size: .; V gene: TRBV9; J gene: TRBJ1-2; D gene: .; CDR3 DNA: TGTGCCAGCAGCGTAGGACAGTCGGCCGGCTATGGCTACACCTTC; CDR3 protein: CASSVGQSAGYGYTF
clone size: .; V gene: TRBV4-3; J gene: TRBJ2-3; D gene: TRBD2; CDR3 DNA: TGCGCCAGCAGCCAAGAAGTAGCGGGAGAAGGCACAGATACGCAGTATTTT; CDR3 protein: CASSQEVAGEGTDTQYF
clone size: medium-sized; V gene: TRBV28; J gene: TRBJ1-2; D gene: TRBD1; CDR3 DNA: TGTGCCACGACAGGGGGCACCTCTAACTATGGCTACACCTTC; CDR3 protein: CATTGGTSNYGYTF
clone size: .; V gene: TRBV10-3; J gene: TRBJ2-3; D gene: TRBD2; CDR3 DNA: TGTGCCACCCGAGGGGTACTAGCGGGGGGCACAGATACGCAGTATTTT; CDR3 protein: CATRGVLAGGTDTQYF
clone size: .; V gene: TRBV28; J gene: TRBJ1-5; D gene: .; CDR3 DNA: TGTGCCAGCTCGGCAGGGAACAATCAGCCCCAGCATTTT; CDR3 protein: CASSAGNNQPQHF
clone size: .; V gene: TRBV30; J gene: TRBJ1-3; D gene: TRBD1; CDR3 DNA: TGTGCCTGGAGCGCCAGGGGGCCCTCCTCTGGAAACACCATATATTTT; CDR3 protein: CAWSARGPSSGNTIYF
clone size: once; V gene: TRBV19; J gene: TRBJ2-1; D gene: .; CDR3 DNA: TGTGCCAGTAGTATAGGCGGAGATTACAATGAGCAGTTCTTC; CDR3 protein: CASSIGGDYNEQFF
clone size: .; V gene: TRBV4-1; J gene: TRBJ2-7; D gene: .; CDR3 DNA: TGCGCCAGCAGCCCATTTTCCGGGACAACCGAGCAGTACTTC; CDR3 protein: CASSPFSGTTEQYF
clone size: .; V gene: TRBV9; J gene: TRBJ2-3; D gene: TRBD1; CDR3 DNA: TGTGCCAGCAGCGTTGGGGACAGGGTGAGCACAGATACGCAGTATTTT; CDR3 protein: CASSVGDRVSTDTQYF
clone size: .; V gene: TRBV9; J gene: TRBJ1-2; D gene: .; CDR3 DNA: TGTGCCAGCAGCACAGGTAACACAGTTAACTATGGCTACACCTTC; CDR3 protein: CASSTGNTVNYGYTF
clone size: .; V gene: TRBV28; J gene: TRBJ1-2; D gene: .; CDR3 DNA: TGTGCCAGCAGCCCCTTCGGGATCAACCCTGGGAGCTACACCTTC; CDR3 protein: CASSPFGINPGSYTF
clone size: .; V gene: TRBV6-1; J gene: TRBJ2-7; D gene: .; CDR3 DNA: TGTGCCAGCGGGGACTGGGGGCACGAGCAGTACTTC; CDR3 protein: CASGDWGHEQYF
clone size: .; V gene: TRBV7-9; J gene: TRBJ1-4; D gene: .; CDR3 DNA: TGTGCCAGCAGCTTAGCAGGGACTAATGAAAAACTGTTTTTT; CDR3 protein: CASSLAGTNEKLFF
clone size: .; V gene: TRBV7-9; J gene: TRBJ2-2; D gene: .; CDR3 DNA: TGTGCCAGCAGCTCCTGGGAGCTGTTTTTT; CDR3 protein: CASSSWELFF
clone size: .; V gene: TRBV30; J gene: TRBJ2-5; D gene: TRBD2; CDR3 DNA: TGTGCCTGGAGGAATACTAGCGGGGGGCCCCAAGAGACCCAGTACTTC; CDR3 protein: CAWRNTSGGPQETQYF
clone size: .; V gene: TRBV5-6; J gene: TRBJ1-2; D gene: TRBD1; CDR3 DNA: TGTGCCAGCAGCAAGGGGACAGGGGGCAACTATGGCTACACCTTC; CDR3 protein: CASSKGTGGNYGYTF
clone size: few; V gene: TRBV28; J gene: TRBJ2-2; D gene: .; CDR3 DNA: TGTGCCAGCAGTTCGAGATCCAGGGGTACCGGGGAGCTGTTTTTT; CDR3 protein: CASSSRSRGTGELFF
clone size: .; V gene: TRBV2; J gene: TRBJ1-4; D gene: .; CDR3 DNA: TGTGCCAGCAGTGCTCCCCCCAAGGGGGTTAGGAATGAAAAACTGTTTTTT; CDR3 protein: CASSAPPKGVRNEKLFF
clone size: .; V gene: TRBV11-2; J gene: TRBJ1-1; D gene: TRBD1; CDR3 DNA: TGTGCCAGCAGAAGGGGACAGTACATGAACACTGAAGCTTTCTTT; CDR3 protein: CASRRGQYMNTEAFF
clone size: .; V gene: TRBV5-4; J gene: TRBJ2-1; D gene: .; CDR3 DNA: TGTGCCAGCAGCTTTCAGGGGTCAAATGAGCAGTTCTTC; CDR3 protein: CASSFQGSNEQFF
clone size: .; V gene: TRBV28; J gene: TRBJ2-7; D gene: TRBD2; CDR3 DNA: TGTGCCAGCAACCCCTTAGCGGGAGTCCCCGAGCAGTACTTC; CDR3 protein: CASNPLAGVPEQYF
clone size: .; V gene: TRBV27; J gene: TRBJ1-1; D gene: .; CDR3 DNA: TGTGCCAGTCGACAGGAGGGGAACACTGAAGCTTTCTTT; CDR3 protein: CASRQEGNTEAFF
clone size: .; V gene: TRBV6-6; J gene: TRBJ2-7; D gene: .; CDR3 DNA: TGTGCCAGCAGTAATTACTACGAGCAGTACTTC; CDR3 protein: CASSNYYEQYF
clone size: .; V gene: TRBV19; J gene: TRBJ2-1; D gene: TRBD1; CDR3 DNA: TGTGCCAGTAGTCAGACAGGGGGCGCCCACAATGAGCAGTTCTTC; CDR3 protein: CASSQTGGAHNEQFF
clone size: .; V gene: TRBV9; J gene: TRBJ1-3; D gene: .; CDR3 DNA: TGTGCCAGCAGTGAGGGGATATCTGGAAACACCATATATTTT; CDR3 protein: CASSEGISGNTIYF
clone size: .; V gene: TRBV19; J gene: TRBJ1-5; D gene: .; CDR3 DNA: TGTGCCAGTAAAGGGGATCAGCCCCAGCATTTT; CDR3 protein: CASKGDQPQHF
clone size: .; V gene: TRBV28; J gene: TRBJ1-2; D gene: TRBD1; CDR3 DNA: TGTGCCACCTGGACAGGGGACTCACTTTATTTCTATGGCTACACCTTC; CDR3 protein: CATWTGDSLYFYGYTF
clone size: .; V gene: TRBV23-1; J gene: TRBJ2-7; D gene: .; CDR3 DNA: TGCGCCAGCAGTCAACTCGACAGCTACGAGCAGTACTTC; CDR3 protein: CASSQLDSYEQYF
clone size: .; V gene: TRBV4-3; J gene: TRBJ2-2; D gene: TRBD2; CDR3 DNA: TGCGCCAGCAGCCGCGGACTAGCAGTGGCATCTGGGGAGCTGTTTTTT; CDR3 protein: CASSRGLAVASGELFF
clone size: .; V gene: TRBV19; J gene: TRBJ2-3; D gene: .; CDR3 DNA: TGTGCCAGTAGTAGTGACAGAGCTAGTTTTAGCACAGATACGCAGTATTTT; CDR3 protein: CASSSDRASFSTDTQYF
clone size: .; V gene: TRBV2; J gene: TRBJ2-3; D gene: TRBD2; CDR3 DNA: TGTGCCAGCAGTGATTTGTTAGGGACTAGCGAGGCAGATACGCAGTATTTT; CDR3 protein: CASSDLLGTSEADTQYF
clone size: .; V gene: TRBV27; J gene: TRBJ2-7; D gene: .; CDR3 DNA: TGTGCCAGCAGTCCTCCGGCTCTTCCTTACGAGCAGTACTTC; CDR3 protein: CASSPPALPYEQYF
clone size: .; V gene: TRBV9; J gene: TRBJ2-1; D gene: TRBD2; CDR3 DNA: TGTGCCAGCAGCGTAGCTCCAGCGGGAGGTTTAGCGAATGAGCAGTTCTTC; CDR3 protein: CASSVAPAGGLANEQFF
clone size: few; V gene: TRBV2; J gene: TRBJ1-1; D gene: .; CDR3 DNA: TGTGCCAGCAGGGGGATTATGAACACTGAAGCTTTCTTT; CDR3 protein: CASRGIMNTEAFF
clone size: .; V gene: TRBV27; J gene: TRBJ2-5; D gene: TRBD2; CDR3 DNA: TGTGCCAGCAGTCGTCTAGCGGGAGGGTCAGAGACCCAGTACTTC; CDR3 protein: CASSRLAGGSETQYF